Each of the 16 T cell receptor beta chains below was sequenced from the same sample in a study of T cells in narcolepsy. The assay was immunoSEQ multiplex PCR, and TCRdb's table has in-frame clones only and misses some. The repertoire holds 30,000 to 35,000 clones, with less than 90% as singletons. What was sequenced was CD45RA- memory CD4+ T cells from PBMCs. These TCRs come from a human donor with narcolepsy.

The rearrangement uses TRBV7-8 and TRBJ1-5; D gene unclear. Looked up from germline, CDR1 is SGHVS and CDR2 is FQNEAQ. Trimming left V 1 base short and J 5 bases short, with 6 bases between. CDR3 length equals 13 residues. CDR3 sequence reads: CASSLVVDQPQHF. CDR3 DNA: TGTGCCAGCAGCTTAGTGGTAGATCAGCCCCAGCATTTT.

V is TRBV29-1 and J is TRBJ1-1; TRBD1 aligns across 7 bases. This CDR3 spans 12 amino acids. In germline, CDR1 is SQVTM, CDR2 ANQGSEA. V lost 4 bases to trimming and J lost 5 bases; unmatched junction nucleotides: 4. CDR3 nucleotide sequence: TGCAGCGTTGGGGGGACAGTTACTGAAGCTTTCTTT. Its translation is CSVGGTVTEAFF.

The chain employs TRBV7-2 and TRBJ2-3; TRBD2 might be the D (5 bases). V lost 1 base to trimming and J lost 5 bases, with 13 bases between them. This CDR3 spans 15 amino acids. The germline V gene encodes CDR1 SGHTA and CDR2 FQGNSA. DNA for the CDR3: TGTGCCAGCAGCTTAGTCATGACTGGAGGAGATACGCAGTATTTT. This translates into CASSLVMTGGDTQYF.

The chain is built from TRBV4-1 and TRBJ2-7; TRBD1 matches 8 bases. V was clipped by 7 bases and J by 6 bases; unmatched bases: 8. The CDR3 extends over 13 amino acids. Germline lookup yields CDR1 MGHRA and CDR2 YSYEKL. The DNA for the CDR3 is TGCGCCAGCATGGGACAGGTCACATCCGAGCAGTACTTC. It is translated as CASMGQVTSEQYF.

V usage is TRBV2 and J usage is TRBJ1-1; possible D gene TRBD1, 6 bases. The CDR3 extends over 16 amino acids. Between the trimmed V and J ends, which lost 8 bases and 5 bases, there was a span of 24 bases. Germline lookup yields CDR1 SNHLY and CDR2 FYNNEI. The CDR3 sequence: CASVFDRGGLGTEAFF. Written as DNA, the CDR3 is TGTGCCAGCGTATTCGATCGGGGGGGGCTAGGGACTGAAGCTTTCTTT.

The CDR3 nucleotides read TGTGCCAGTAGTATGGGAAAACAAGAGACCCAGTACTTC. This codes for CASSMGKQETQYF. J is TRBJ2-5 and V is TRBV19, with D hard to call. The CDR3 totals 13 residues. Germline lookup yields CDR1 LNHDA and CDR2 SQIVND (reference sequence). With 3 bases removed from V and 2 bases from J, the gap between germline ends came to 7 bases.

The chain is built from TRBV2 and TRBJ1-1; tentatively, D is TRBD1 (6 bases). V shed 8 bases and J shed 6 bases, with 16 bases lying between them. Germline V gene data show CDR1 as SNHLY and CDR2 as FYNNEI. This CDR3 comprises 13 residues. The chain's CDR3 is CASSYSQGAEAFF. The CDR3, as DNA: TGTGCCAGCTCGTACTCACAGGGCGCTGAAGCTTTCTTT.

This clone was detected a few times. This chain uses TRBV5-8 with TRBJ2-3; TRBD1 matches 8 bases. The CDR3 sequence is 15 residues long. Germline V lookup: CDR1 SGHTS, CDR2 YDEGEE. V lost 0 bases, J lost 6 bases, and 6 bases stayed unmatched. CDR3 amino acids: CASSLVTGVGDTQYF. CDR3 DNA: TGTGCCAGCAGCTTGGTGACAGGGGTGGGGGATACGCAGTATTTT.

The CDR3 here is CASSPEQGGYTF. The CDR3 DNA follows: TGTGCCAGCAGCCCAGAACAGGGGGGCTACACCTTC. J is TRBJ1-2 and V is TRBV5-6; 7 bases are shared with TRBD1. V lost 4 bases, J lost 8 bases, and 5 bases stayed unmatched. The CDR3 extends over 12 amino acids. Germline CDR1 and CDR2: SGHDT and YYEEEE.

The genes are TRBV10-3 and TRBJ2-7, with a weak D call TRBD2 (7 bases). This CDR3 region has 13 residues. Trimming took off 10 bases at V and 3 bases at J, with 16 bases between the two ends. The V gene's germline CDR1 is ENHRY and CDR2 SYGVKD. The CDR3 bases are TGTGCCACCCGTGGGGGGGGGCTCTACGAGCAGTACTTC. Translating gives CATRGGGLYEQYF.

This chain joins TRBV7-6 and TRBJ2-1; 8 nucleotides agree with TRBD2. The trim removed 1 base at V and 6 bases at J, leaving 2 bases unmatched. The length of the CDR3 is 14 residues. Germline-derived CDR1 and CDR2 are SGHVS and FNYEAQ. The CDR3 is CASSLGLAGNEQFF. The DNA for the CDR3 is TGTGCCAGCAGCTTAGGGCTAGCGGGCAATGAGCAGTTCTTC.

CDR3 coding DNA: TGTGCCAGCACCCCTAGTTTCTCTGGGGCCAACGTCCTGACTTTC. Its protein product is CASTPSFSGANVLTF. J is TRBJ2-6 and V is TRBV7-2; D is ambiguous. Trimming pared 7 bases from V and 0 bases from J, leaving 10 bases between. There are 15 residues in the CDR3. CDR1 is SGHTA and CDR2 is FQGNSA in the germline V gene.

The CDR3 DNA reads as TGTGCCAGCAGCTTTAGCGGGGGGGCCAGCGAGCAGTTCTTC. Encoded protein: CASSFSGGASEQFF. The chain combines TRBV9 with TRBJ2-1; 11 nucleotides match TRBD2. V was pared by 4 bases and J by 10 bases, with 7 bases of the junction left unmatched. The CDR3 sequence is 14 residues long. Germline CDR1 is SGDLS and CDR2 is YYNGEE.

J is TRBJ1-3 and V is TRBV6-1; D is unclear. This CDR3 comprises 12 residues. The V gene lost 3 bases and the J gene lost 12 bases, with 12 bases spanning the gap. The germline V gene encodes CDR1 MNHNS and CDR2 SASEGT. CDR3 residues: CASSDEGRSIYF. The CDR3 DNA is TGTGCCAGCAGTGATGAGGGCAGAAGCATATATTTT.

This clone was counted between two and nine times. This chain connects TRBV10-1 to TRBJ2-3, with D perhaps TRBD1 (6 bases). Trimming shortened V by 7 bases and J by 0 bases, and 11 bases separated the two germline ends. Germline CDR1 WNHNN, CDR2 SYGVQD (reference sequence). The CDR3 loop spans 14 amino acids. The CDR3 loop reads CASTRDISTDTQYF. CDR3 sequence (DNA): TGCGCCAGCACCCGGGACATCAGCACAGATACGCAGTATTTT.

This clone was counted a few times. In nucleotides, the CDR3 is TGTGCCAGCAGCCAAGGACGGGGGACGGGCTATGGCTACACCTTC. Translation gives CASSQGRGTGYGYTF. This sequence joins TRBV14 and TRBJ1-2; tentative D call: TRBD1 (5 bases). CDR3 length equals 15 residues. The germline V and J ends were trimmed by 1 base and 4 bases, with 13 bases remaining between them. Germline assignment: CDR1 SGHDN and CDR2 FVKESK.